This passage covers 15 T cell receptor beta chains from one sample sequenced in a study of blood T cell repertoires in COVID-19. Sequencing was performed with immunoSEQ multiplex PCR; in TCRdb, only in-frame clones are kept and a portion is missing. The sample lists roughly 68,000 clones; less than 90% were seen once. The sample was peripheral blood. These receptors all come from a woman of 80 years or more with acute or convalescent COVID-19.

The V call is TRBV6-4, the J call TRBJ1-1; TRBD1 matches 7 bases. CDR1 and CDR2 (germline): MRHNA, SNTAGT. The CDR3 spans 13 residues. V dropped 4 bases and J dropped 3; count of bases not matched to a gene: 2. CDR3 region: CASSATGDTEAFF. In nucleotides, the CDR3 is TGTGCCAGCAGTGCAACAGGGGACACTGAAGCTTTCTTT.

This clone was picked up one time. This chain connects TRBV6-6 to TRBJ1-1; D call uncertain. V lost 3 bases to trimming and J lost 2 bases, with 10 bases between them. Germline CDR1 MNHNY, CDR2 SVGAGI (reference sequence). This CDR3 spans 14 amino acids. CDR3 residues: CASSYPGTNTEAFF. The CDR3 DNA reads as TGTGCCAGCAGTTATCCGGGAACAAACACTGAAGCTTTCTTT.

CDR3 protein: CASSRMAGSGGNEQFF. The CDR3, as DNA: TGTGCCAGTAGTCGGATGGCGGGGTCCGGGGGCAATGAGCAGTTCTTC. V and J are TRBV19 and TRBJ2-1, with D tentatively TRBD2 (6 bases). Trimming cost V 5 bases and J 6 bases, with 20 bases left between them. This CDR3 contains 16 residues. CDR1 LNHDA and CDR2 SQIVND come from the germline V gene (reference sequence).

This clone was seen a single time. V and J are TRBV28 and TRBJ1-3; the match to TRBD1 covers 9 bases. The CDR3 runs 15 residues. The germline gives CDR1 MDHEN, CDR2 SYDVKM. V trimming: 7 bases; J trimming: 4 bases; junction bases outside the gene matches: 8. The CDR3 loop reads CASTSDRGSGNTIYF. The CDR3 nucleotides read TGTGCCAGCACCTCGGACAGGGGATCAGGAAACACCATATATTTT.

V usage is TRBV11-2 and J usage is TRBJ1-1, with TRBD1 matching 7 bases. The germline CDR1 and CDR2 sequences are SGHAT and FQNNGV. J lost 4 bases, V lost 0 bases, and 5 bases had no gene match. This CDR3 comprises 15 residues. The CDR3 spells CASSLDGAGGTEAFF. The CDR3 DNA follows: TGTGCCAGCAGCTTAGATGGGGCAGGGGGCACTGAAGCTTTCTTT.

This clone was counted at least ten times. This chain links TRBV9 with TRBJ1-6, with TRBD1 matching 7 bases. This CDR3 region has 15 residues. CDR1 SGDLS and CDR2 YYNGEE come from the germline V gene. Trimming took 4 bases from V and 5 from J; bases not matched to a gene: 6. Written as DNA, the CDR3 is TGTGCCAGCAGCATCACAGGGGAGGATAATTCACCCCTCCACTTT. Its protein is CASSITGEDNSPLHF. Together with reference TRBV9 and TRBJ1-6, the CDR3 gives the full variable domain: DSGVTQTPKHLITATGQRVTLRCSPRSGDLSVYWYQQSLDQGLQFLIQYYNGEERAKGNILERFSAQQFPDLHSELNLSSLELGDSALYFCASSITGEDNSPLHFGNGTRLTVT.

The chain has TRBV13 and TRBJ2-7; a weak D match, TRBD1 (7 bases). The CDR3 covers 15 residues. Trimming removed 8 bases at V and 0 bases at J, with 17 bases between. Germline CDR1 PRHDT, CDR2 FYEKMQ (reference sequence). In DNA form, the CDR3 reads TGTGCCAGCGGGGGGAGACAGGGAAGCTCCTACGAGCAGTACTTC. Amino acid sequence: CASGGRQGSSYEQYF.

This clone was observed a handful of times. V and J are TRBV7-3 and TRBJ2-2; the D is unclear. Trimming pared 3 bases from V and 1 base from J, leaving 6 bases between. Germline V gene sequence: CDR1 SGHTA, CDR2 FQGTGA. CDR3 length: 14 amino acids. CDR3 bases: TGTGCCAGCAGCTTCCGACTGAACACCGGGGAGCTGTTTTTT. Translating it yields CASSFRLNTGELFF.

The chain couples TRBV29-1 to TRBJ2-7; 9 bases map to TRBD1. The junction had 8 bases not matched to a gene; V was cut back by 6 bases and J by 8 bases. The CDR3 runs to 12 residues. Germline CDR1 and CDR2: SQVTM and ANQGSEA. The DNA of the CDR3 is TGCAGCGTGACCACAGGGGGCGCACAGCAGTACTTC. Protein: CSVTTGGAQQYF.

The chain joins TRBV25-1 to TRBJ1-4, with 11 bases fitting TRBD1. V lost 10 bases to trimming and J lost 8 bases; unmatched junction nucleotides: 18. The CDR3 extends over 17 amino acids. The V gene's germline CDR1 is MGHDK and CDR2 SYGVNS. CDR3: CATPSYSIGTGGEKLFF. The CDR3 DNA reads as TGTGCCACCCCCAGTTATTCGATCGGGACAGGGGGGGAAAAACTGTTTTTT.

The chain carries TRBV5-4 and TRBJ2-3, with D possibly TRBD2 on 7 matching bases. V was shortened by 4 bases and J by 2 bases, with 20 bases between the two germline ends. The CDR3 is made up of 17 amino acids. Germline V gene lookup returns CDR1 SGHNT and CDR2 YYREEE (reference sequence). CDR3 sequence reads: CASSPGPGGFVTDTQYF. For the CDR3, the DNA is TGTGCCAGCAGCCCGGGGCCGGGGGGCTTTGTCACAGATACGCAGTATTTT.

This chain uses TRBV2 with TRBJ2-1; D is perhaps TRBD2 (6 bases). The CDR3 runs to 11 residues. Trimming took 6 bases from V and 12 from J, leaving 12 bases between them. The germline gives CDR1 SNHLY, CDR2 FYNNEI. The CDR3 nucleotides read TGTGCCAGCAGCGAACTAGCACGGCAGTTCTTC. It specifies CASSELARQFF.

This clone showed up just once. The chain combines TRBV30 with TRBJ1-2; TRBD1 matches at 11 bases. Looked up from germline, CDR1 is GTSNPN and CDR2 is SVGIG (reference sequence). Unmatched junction bases numbered 5, after V lost 5 bases and J lost 6 bases. CDR3 length: 13 residues. The CDR3 loop reads CAWSDRGQDGYTF. The CDR3 DNA is TGTGCCTGGTCGGACAGGGGGCAAGATGGCTACACCTTC.

The rearrangement joins TRBV7-9 to TRBJ1-1; tentatively, D is TRBD1 (5 bases). V shed 5 bases and J shed 11 bases, with 24 bases lying between them. The CDR3 is 15 amino acids. Germline-derived CDR1 and CDR2 are SEHNR and FQNEAQ (reference sequence). CDR3: CASSPGGVQGGTAFF. The CDR3 DNA sequence: TGTGCCAGCAGCCCGGGGGGGGTGCAGGGCGGTACGGCTTTCTTT.

The chain is built from TRBV3-1 (or the pseudogene TRBV3-2) and TRBJ2-1; 12 nucleotides agree with TRBD1. The V gene end was trimmed by 5 bases and the J gene end by 6 bases; junction bases not matched to a gene: 5. This CDR3 has 15 residues. Germline V gene sequence: CDR1 LGHDT, CDR2 YNNKEL (reference sequence). CDR3 amino acids: CASSTGTGGFNEQFF. In DNA, the CDR3 is TGTGCCAGCAGCACCGGGACAGGGGGCTTCAATGAGCAGTTCTTC.